This record looks at one T cell receptor beta chain sequence and its context. This clone appeared a single time. Its antigen is unknown. Base qualities are not recorded, but no much larger clone differs from it by a single base. Deep TCRbeta sequencing was performed with the immunoSEQ platform. For the original study's pipeline: For further analysis, only productive rearrangements were exported out of the immunoSEQ Analyzer. Bulk TCRbeta clonotypes were assigned T cell phenotypes by matching to single-cell RNA+TCR-seq clones sharing the same TCRbeta sequence. Clone enrichment in tumor was computed as tumor frequency divided by PBMC frequency from bulk TCR sequencing. GLIPH was used to group TCRs into specificity groups, clusters of distinct TCRs likely recognizing common antigens via shared CDR3 motifs. The immuneACCESS repertoire file appears here via TCRdb, limited to in-frame rearrangements. These files lack a portion of the clones; in checked studies, under half of the deficit traces to unresolved V genes, and the cause of the others is not known. V and J calls and clone size are given by that table; D and trimming were obtained from the DNA. The sample table shows around 60,000 clones, and about 82% are seen once. Over 10% of the sample comes from the top ten.

The sample belongs to a study of T cells in tumors after PD-1 blockade (dated by TCRdb to the late 2010s). For the study in its entirety: Exclusion criteria were prior checkpoint blockade, use of systemic immunosuppressants, or recent radiotherapy or other anti-cancer therapy within 4 weeks. Patients were treated with either pembrolizumab 200 mg every 3 weeks or cemiplimab 350 mg every 2 weeks. A subset of patients also received ongoing daily vismodegib 150 mg during anti-PD-1 treatment. On average, peripheral blood samples had more than 90,000 TCR templates (range roughly 21,000-257,772) and 36,536 unique clonotypes. Paired single-cell RNA and TCR sequencing was done in the study on site-matched tumors from patients with BCC or SCC, both before and after anti-PD-1 therapy. To compare clonotypes in blood versus tumor, bulk TCR sequencing was run on approximately 11 peripheral blood samples drawn from several patients. RECIST version 1.1 was used to evaluate clinical response. Results and caveats for the whole study, not just this receptor: Where the novel T cell clones came from was not determined, and possible sources could include lymphoid organs or rare unexpanded clones inside the tumor or in the tumor periphery. Around 43% of tumor TCR clonotypes were found in blood, and some novel exhausted tumor clones appeared in pre-treatment blood, suggesting peripheral recruitment.

The time point label, as the study defines it: before anti-PD-1 therapy. Genomic DNA extracted from tumor biopsies or peripheral blood was used for bulk TCRbeta sequencing, with input ranging from roughly 600 ng to 6,004 ng. All patients had histologically proven advanced or metastatic basal or squamous cell carcinoma and were poor candidates for surgical resection. The basal cell carcinoma cohort was made up of more than 10 patients, and bulk tumor TCR sequencing was performed for roughly 8 of these patients. CDR1 and CDR2 are drawn from the germline V gene (reference sequence): MNHNY, SVGAGI. The CDR3 numbers 15 residues from cysteine through phenylalanine. The CDR3 DNA has 45 bases and is translated from base 1. At the junction V is shortened by 6 bases and J by 1 base; bases outside the gene matches: 7.

The chain links TRBV6-6 with TRBJ2-7; TRBD1 lines up with 9 middle nucleotides. Sample: PBMCs, taken before anti-PD-1 treatment. This receptor was taken from a human donor with basal cell carcinoma. The nucleotides are TGTGCCAGCAGCCCTACAGGGGGCAAATCCTACGAGCAGTACTTC. This yields the protein CASSPTGGKSYEQYF.